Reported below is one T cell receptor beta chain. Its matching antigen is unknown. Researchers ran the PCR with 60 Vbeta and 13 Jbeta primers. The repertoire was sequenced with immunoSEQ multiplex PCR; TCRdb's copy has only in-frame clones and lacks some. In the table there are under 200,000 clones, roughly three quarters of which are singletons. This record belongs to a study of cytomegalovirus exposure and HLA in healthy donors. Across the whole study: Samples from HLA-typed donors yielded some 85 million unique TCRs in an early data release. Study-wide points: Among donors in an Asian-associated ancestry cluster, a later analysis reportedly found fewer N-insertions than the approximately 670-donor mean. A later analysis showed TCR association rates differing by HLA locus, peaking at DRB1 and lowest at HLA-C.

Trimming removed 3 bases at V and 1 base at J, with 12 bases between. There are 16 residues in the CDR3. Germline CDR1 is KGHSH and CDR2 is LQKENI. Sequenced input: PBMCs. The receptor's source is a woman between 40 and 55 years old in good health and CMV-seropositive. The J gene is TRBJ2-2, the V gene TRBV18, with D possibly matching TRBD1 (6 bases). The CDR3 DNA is TGTGCCAGCTCACCCACAACAGGGCAGAACACCGGGGAGCTGTTTTTT. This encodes CASSPTTGQNTGELFF.